This is a list of T cell receptor beta chains from one sample in a study of CD8+ T cells in alopecia areata. Profiled with immunoSEQ multiplex PCR; TCRdb holds only in-frame clones, not every one. This sample yields about 12,000 clones, of which about 61% are seen a single time; 10% to 15% belongs to the top ten. The sequencing input was skin. The receptors originated from a human donor with alopecia areata. Each CDR3 is given with its conserved first and last residue. Fields, in order: CDR3 protein, J gene, V gene.

CASSLGQGNNQPQHF | TRBJ1-5 | TRBV7-8
CASSLRTDTEAFF | TRBJ1-1 | TRBV7-9
CASSSLKAGARQETQYF | TRBJ2-5 | TRBV11-2
CASSRDRFASNEKLFF | TRBJ1-4 | TRBV18
CASSVGPELAGGYEQYF | TRBJ2-7 | TRBV9
CASSYRNQETQYF | TRBJ2-5 | TRBV7-3
CASSLGTSGGTRDTQYF | TRBJ2-3 | TRBV7-2
CASREGSGTDTQYF | TRBJ2-3 | TRBV19
CASSLEWQRGKADTQYF | TRBJ2-3 | TRBV11-2
CASSEIGLAGAHEQYF | TRBJ2-7 | TRBV10-2
CSVGTGGGSYEQYF | TRBJ2-7 | TRBV29-1
CASSPEVGFGTEAFF | TRBJ1-1 | TRBV7-4
CASSPNPGQGSNEQFF | TRBJ2-1 | TRBV7-9
CASSLKGGRWTTGELFF | TRBJ2-2 | TRBV28
CASRVMLSFSQPQHF | TRBJ1-5 | TRBV6-1
CASQGSSREKLFF | TRBJ1-4 | TRBV2
CASSINRVNTEAFF | TRBJ1-1 | TRBV19
CASIGREGYNEQFF | TRBJ2-1 | TRBV7-9
CASSQGPTYEQYF | TRBJ2-7 | TRBV11-2
CASSGGMQLVPRYEQYF | TRBJ2-7 | TRBV2
CASSYPGANVLTF | TRBJ2-6 | TRBV6-6
CASSYHRGTRVTGELFF | TRBJ2-2 | TRBV11-3
CASSQEWGGSNQPQHF | TRBJ1-5 | TRBV14
CATSSGQNYGYTF | TRBJ1-2 | TRBV10-3
CASSFTGGQETQYF | TRBJ2-5 | TRBV7-2
CASSLYRTDTQYF | TRBJ2-3 | TRBV28
CASSGTGIHEQYF | TRBJ2-7 | TRBV6-1